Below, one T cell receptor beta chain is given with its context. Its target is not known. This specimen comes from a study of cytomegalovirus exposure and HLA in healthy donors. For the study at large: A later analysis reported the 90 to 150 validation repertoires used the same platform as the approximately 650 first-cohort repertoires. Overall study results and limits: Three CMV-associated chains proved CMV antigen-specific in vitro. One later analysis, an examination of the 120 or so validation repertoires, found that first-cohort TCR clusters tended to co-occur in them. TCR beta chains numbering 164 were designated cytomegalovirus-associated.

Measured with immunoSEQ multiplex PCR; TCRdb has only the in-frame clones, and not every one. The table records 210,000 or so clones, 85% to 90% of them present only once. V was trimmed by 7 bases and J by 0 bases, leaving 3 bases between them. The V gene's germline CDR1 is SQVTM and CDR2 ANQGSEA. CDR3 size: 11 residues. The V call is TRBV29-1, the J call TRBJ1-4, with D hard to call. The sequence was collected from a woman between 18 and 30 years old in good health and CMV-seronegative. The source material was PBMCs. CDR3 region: CSASTNEKLFF. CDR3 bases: TGCAGCGCCTCAACTAATGAAAAACTGTTTTTT.